This TCR beta chain was identified during a study of cytomegalovirus exposure and HLA in healthy donors. Looking at the study overall: The study's early data release held about 77 million unique TCRs from HLA-typed donors.

This CDR3 contains 14 residues. Per germline, CDR1 SSHAT and CDR2 FNYEAQ (reference sequence). For this clone: Its antigen is currently unknown. The junction departs from the called germline gene at one end, perhaps through a read error.

Study results and limitations: An analysis that was carried out later associated 16,000 or so TCR beta sequences with HLA alleles at 0.05 false discovery rate. Cytomegalovirus-associated status was assigned to some 180 TCR beta chains.

Use of 60 Vbeta and 13 Jbeta primers characterized the PCR. Per the original methods: Unique TCR beta chains numbered 60 million to 100 million in a later analysis, with about 11 million shared. Sequencing used immunoSEQ multiplex PCR; TCRdb keeps in-frame clones, though not all of them. V and J calls and clone size are copied from that table; D and trimming were computed from the DNA. The table shows about 190,000 clones, with almost 85% occurring only once. This clonotype originated in a boy between 10 and 17 years old in good health and CMV-seronegative. Sequenced sample: PBMCs. The rearrangement joins TRBV7-7 to TRBJ2-7, with D perhaps matching TRBD1 or TRBD2 (5 bases each). This CDR3 reads CASSLAQGPYEQYF. CDR3 in DNA: TGTGCTAGCAGCTTAGCGCAGGGCCCCTACGAGCAGTACTTC.